This TCR beta chain emerged from a study of blood T cell repertoires in COVID-19. The overall study: COVID-19 samples, acute and convalescent, were from the United States, Italy and Spain. PBMCs, B-cell-depleted T cells, or T cells were the source of the cDNA or gDNA that made up the material.

The CDR3 totals 15 residues. The trim removed 6 bases at V and 9 bases at J, leaving 9 bases unmatched. Germline lookup yields CDR1 ENHRY and CDR2 SYGVKD. As originally analysed: Nucleated cell number was recorded as an estimate derived from reference gene primer amplification. Some clones are missing from TCRdb's copy, which holds only in-frame ones; the method was immunoSEQ multiplex PCR. D and trimming come from the DNA, and the V and J calls and clone size come from that table. The sample includes about 300,000 clones, more than 80% seen only once; the top ten take 6.5% to 8%. Sequencing input: peripheral blood. The chain employs TRBV10-3 and TRBJ1-6; 9 positions agree with TRBD1. This sequence was found in a woman in her twenties or thirties with COVID-19, enrolled during active disease. This chain's CDR3 is CAIRSGQGQVSPLHF. CDR3 DNA: TGTGCCATCAGGTCCGGACAGGGGCAAGTTTCACCCCTCCACTTT.